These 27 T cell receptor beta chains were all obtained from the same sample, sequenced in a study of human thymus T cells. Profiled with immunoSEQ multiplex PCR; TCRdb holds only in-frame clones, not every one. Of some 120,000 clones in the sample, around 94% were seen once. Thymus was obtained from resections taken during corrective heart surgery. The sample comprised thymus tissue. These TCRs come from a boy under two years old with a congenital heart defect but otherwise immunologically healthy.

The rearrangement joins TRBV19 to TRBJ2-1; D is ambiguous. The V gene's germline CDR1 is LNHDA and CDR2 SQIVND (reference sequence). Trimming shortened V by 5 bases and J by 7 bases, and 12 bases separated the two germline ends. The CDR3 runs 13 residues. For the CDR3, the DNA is TGTGCCAGTAGTGCTCGCTTCGGGAATGAGCAGTTCTTC. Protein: CASSARFGNEQFF.

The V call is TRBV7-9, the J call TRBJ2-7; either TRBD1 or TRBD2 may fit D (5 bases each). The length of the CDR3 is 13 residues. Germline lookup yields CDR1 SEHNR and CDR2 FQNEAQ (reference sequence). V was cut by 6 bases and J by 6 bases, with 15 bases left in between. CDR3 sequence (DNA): TGTGCCAGCAGTTACCCGGGACGCAGCGAGCAGTACTTC. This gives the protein CASSYPGRSEQYF.

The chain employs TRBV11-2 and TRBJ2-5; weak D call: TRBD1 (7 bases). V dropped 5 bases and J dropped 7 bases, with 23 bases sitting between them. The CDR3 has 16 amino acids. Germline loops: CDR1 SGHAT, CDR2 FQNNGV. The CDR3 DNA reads TGTGCCAGCAGCCCGTCGGCAGGGGGGTTTTTTGGGACCCAGTACTTC. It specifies CASSPSAGGFFGTQYF.

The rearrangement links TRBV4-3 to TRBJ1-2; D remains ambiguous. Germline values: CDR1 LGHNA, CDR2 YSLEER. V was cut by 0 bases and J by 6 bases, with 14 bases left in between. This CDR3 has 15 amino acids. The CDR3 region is CASSQDLESENGYTF. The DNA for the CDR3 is TGCGCCAGCAGCCAAGATCTTGAGTCAGAGAATGGCTACACCTTC.

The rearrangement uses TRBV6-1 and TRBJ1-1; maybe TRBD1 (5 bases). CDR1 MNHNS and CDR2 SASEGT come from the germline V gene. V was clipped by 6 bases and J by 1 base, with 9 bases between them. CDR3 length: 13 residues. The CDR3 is CASRGTGNTEAFF. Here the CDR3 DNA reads TGTGCCAGCAGGGGGACGGGGAACACTGAAGCTTTCTTT.

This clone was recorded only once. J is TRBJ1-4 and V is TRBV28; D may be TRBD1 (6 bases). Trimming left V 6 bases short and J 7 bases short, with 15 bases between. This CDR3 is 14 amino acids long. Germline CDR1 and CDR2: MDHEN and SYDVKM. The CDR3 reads CASRPSDRTEKLFF. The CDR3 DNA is TGTGCCAGCAGACCCTCGGACAGAACTGAAAAACTGTTTTTT.

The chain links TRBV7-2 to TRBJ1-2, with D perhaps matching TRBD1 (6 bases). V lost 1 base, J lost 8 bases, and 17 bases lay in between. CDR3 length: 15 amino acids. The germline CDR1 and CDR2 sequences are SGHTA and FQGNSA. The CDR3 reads CASSLELVGQRGYTF. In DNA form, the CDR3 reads TGTGCCAGCAGCTTAGAGTTGGTTGGACAGCGAGGCTACACCTTC.

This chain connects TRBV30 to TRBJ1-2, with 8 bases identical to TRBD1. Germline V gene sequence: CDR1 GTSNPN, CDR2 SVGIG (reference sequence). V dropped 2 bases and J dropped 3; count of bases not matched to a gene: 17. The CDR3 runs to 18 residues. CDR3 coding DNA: TGTGCCTGGAGTTACAGGGGGTCTCCCCTGAAGCCGTACTATGGCTACACCTTC. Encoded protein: CAWSYRGSPLKPYYGYTF. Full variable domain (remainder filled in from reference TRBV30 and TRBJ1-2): SQTIHQWPATLVQPVGSPLSLECTVEGTSNPNLYWYRQAAGRGLQLLFYSVGIGQISSEVPQNLSASRPQDRQFILSSKKLLLSDSGFYLCAWSYRGSPLKPYYGYTFGSGTRLTVV.

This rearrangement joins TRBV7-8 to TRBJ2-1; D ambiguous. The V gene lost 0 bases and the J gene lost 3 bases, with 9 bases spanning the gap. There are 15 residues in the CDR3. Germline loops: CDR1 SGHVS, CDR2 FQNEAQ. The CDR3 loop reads CASSLAHGFYNEQFF. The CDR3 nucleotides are TGTGCCAGCAGCTTAGCGCACGGGTTCTACAATGAGCAGTTCTTC.

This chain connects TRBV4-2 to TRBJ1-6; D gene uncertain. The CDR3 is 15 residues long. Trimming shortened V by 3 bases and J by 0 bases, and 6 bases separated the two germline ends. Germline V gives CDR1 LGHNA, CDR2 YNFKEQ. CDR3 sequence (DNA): TGTGCCAGCAGCCAGCGAGACTCCTATAATTCACCCCTCCACTTT. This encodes CASSQRDSYNSPLHF.

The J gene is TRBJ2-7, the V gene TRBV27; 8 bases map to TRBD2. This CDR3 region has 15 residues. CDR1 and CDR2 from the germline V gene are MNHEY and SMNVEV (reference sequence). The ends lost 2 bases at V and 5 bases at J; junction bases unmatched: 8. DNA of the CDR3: TGTGCCAGCAGTTTAGAGGCGGGGGGACCGCACGAGCAGTACTTC. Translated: CASSLEAGGPHEQYF.

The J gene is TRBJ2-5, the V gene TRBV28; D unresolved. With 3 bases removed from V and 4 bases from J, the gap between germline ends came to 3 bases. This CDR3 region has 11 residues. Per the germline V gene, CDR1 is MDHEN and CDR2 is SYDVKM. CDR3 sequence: CASSFRETQYF. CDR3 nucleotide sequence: TGTGCCAGCAGTTTCCGAGAGACCCAGTACTTC.

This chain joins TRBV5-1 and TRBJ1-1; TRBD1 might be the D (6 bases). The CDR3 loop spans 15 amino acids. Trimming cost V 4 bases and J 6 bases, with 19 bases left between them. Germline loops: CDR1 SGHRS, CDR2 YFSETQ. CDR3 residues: CASSDRRYGRAEAFF. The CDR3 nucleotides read TGCGCCAGCAGCGACAGGCGGTATGGACGCGCTGAAGCTTTCTTT.

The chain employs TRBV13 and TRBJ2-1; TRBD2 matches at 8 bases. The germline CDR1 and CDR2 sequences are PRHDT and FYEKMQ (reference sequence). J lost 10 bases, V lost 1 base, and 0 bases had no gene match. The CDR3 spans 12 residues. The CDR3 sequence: CASSLERGEQFF. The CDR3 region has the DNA TGTGCCAGCAGCTTAGAGCGGGGGGAGCAGTTCTTC. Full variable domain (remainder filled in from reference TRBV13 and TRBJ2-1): AAGVIQSPRHLIKEKRETATLKCYPIPRHDTVYWYQQGPGQDPQFLISFYEKMQSDKGSIPDRFSAQQFSDYHSELNMSSLELGDSALYFCASSLERGEQFFGPGTRLTVL.

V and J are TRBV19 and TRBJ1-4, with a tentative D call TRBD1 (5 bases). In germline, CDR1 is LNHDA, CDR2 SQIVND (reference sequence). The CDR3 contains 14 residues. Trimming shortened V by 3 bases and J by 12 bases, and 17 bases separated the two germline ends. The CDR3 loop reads CASSIRDRGGELFF. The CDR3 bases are TGTGCCAGTAGTATCCGGGACCGTGGAGGAGAACTGTTTTTT.

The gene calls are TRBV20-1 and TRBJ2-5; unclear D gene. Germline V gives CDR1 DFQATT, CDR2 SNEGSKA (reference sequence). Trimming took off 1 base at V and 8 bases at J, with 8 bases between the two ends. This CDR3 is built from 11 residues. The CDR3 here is CSARAVSTQYF. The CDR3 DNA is TGCAGTGCTAGAGCCGTGTCTACCCAGTACTTC.

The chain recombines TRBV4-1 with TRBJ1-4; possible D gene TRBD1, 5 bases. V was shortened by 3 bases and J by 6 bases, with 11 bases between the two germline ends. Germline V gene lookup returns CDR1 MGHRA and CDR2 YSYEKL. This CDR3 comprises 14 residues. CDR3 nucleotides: TGCGCCAGCAGCCATTTTACAGGTCATGAAAAACTGTTTTTT. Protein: CASSHFTGHEKLFF.

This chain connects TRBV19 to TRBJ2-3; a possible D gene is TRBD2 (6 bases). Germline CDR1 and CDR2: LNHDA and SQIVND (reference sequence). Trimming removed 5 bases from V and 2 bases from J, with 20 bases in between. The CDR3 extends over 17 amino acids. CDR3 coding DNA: TGTGCCAGTAGTTTGAGCCTCAATCGGGACTCCACAGATACGCAGTATTTT. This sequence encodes CASSLSLNRDSTDTQYF.

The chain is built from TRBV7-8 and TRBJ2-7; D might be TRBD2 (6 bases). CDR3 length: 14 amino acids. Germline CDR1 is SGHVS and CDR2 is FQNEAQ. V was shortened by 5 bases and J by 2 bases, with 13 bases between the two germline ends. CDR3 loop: CASSPRDFPYEQYF. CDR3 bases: TGTGCCAGCAGCCCTCGGGACTTTCCCTACGAGCAGTACTTC.

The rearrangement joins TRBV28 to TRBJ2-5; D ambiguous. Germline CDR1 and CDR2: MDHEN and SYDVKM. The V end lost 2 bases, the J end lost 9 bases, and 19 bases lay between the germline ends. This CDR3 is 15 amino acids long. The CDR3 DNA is TGTGCCAGCAGTTTAAGCCCTCCCTTACCGGAGCCCCAGTACTTC. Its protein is CASSLSPPLPEPQYF.

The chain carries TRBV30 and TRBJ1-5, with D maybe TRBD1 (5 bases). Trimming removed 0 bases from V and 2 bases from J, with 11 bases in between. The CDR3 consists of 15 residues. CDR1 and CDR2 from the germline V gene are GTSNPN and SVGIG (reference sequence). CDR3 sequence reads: CAWSVQGQGNQPQHF. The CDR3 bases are TGTGCCTGGAGTGTCCAGGGTCAGGGCAATCAGCCCCAGCATTTT.

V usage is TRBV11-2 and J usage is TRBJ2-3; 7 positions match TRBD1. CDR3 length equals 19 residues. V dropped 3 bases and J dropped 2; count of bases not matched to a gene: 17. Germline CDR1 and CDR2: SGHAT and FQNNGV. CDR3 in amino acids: CASSFRQGFPRFPTDTQYF. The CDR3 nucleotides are TGTGCCAGCAGCTTTAGACAGGGATTCCCCCGATTCCCCACAGATACGCAGTATTTT. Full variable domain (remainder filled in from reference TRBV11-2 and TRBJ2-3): EAGVAQSPRYKIIEKRQSVAFWCNPISGHATLYWYQQILGQGPKLLIQFQNNGVVDDSQLPKDRFSAERLKGVDSTLKIQPAKLEDSAVYLCASSFRQGFPRFPTDTQYFGPGTRLTVL.

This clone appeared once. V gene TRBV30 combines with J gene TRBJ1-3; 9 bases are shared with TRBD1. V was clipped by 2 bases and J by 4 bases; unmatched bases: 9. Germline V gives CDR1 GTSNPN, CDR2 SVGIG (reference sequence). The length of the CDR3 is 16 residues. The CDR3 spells CAWSPPDRGYGNTIYF. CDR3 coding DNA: TGTGCCTGGAGTCCTCCGGACAGGGGTTACGGAAACACCATATATTTT.

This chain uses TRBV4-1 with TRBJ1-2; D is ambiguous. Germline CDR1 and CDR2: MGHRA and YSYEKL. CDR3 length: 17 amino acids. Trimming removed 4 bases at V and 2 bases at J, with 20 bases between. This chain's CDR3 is CASSRSPLTPSNYGYTF. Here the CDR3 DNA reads TGCGCCAGCAGCCGAAGCCCCTTGACACCTTCAAACTATGGCTACACCTTC.

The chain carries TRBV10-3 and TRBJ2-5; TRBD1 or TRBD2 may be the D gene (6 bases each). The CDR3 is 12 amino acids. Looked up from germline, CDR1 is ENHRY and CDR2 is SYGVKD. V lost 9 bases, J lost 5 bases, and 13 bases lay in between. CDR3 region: CAIGGRAETQYF. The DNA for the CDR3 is TGTGCCATAGGGGGGCGCGCGGAGACCCAGTACTTC.

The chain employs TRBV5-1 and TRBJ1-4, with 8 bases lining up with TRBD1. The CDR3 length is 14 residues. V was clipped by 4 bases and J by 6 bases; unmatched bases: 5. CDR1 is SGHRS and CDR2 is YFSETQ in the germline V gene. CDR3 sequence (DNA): TGCGCCAGCAGCCCAGGGGGCGTTGATGAAAAACTGTTTTTT. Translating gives CASSPGGVDEKLFF. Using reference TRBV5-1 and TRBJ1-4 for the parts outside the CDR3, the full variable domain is KAGVTQTPRYLIKTRGQQVTLSCSPISGHRSVSWYQQTPGQGLQFLFEYFSETQRNKGNFPGRFSGRQFSNSRSEMNVSTLELGDSALYLCASSPGGVDEKLFFGSGTQLSVL.

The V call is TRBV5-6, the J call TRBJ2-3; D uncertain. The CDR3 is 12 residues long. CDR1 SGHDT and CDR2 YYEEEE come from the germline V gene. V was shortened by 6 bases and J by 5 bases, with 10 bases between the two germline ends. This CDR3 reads CASTYSGDTQYF. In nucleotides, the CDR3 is TGTGCCAGCACCTATTCGGGAGATACGCAGTATTTT.